The next 27 T cell receptor beta chains were all read from a single sample in a study of monozygotic twins with inflammatory bowel disease. TCRdb re-analyzed the 5' RACE reads; it lists each CDR3 protein once, without DNA. Listed are about 300,000 distinct CDR3 sequences; more than 4.5% falls within the top ten. The specimen sequenced was blood. The receptors shown here come from a human donor with ulcerative colitis or Crohn's disease, or a healthy co-twin of an affected twin (not recorded which).

This chain joins TRBV4-2 and TRBJ2-3; without DNA, the TCRdb call of TRBD2 cannot be checked. Per the germline V gene, CDR1 is LGHNA and CDR2 is YNFKEQ. The CDR3 contains 15 residues. The CDR3 spells CASSQRLAGADTQYF.

The chain recombines TRBV5-1 with TRBJ2-1; TCRdb picks TRBD1, but there is no DNA to check that call. CDR1 and CDR2 from the germline V gene are SGHRS and YFSETQ. The CDR3 length is 14 residues. CDR3 region: CASSPGTANNEQFF.

The V and J genes are TRBV3-1 and TRBJ1-2. CDR3 length: 13 amino acids. The germline V gene has CDR1 LGHDT and CDR2 YNNKEL (reference sequence). The CDR3 protein is CASSQESIGGYTF.

This sequence joins TRBV5-4 and TRBJ2-3; as DNA is missing, the TRBD1 call by TCRdb cannot be tested. CDR3 length: 15 amino acids. Germline-derived CDR1 and CDR2 are SGHNT and YYREEE (reference sequence). The CDR3 loop reads CASSSGRLGTDTQYF.

CDR3 loop: CVISALYEQYF. This rearrangement joins TRBV10-3 to TRBJ2-7. CDR3 length: 11 residues. Germline assignment: CDR1 ENHRY and CDR2 SYGVKD.

V and J are TRBV7-9 and TRBJ2-5. This CDR3 has 15 amino acids. Germline assignment: CDR1 SEHNR and CDR2 FQNEAQ (reference sequence). CDR3 sequence: CASSLEGSSIETQYF.

The rearrangement links TRBV12-3 or TRBV12-4 to TRBJ1-6. The CDR3 sequence is 13 residues long. The CDR3 reads CASSLLTQSPLHF.

The chain employs TRBV27 and TRBJ2-1; TCRdb outputs TRBD2, but without DNA this stays unchecked. There are 15 residues in the CDR3. Germline V CDR1 and CDR2: MNHEY, SMNVEV (reference sequence). The CDR3 loop reads CASSLKAGFGNEQFF.

The V gene is TRBV20-1, the J gene TRBJ1-5. There are 13 residues in the CDR3. Germline V gene sequence: CDR1 DFQATT, CDR2 SNEGSKA (reference sequence). The CDR3 sequence: CSARGGALQPQHF.

The rearrangement joins TRBV28 to TRBJ2-7; checking the TCRdb D call of TRBD2 is not possible without DNA. The CDR3 loop spans 14 amino acids. The germline V gene has CDR1 MDHEN and CDR2 SYDVKM. The chain's CDR3 is CVSRQAGGTYEQYF. The variable domain in full, completed from reference TRBV28 and TRBJ2-7, reads DVKVTQSSRYLVKRTGEKVFLECVQDMDHENMFWYRQDPGLGLRLIYFSYDVKMKEKGDIPEGYSVSREKKERFSLILESASTNQTSMYLCVSRQAGGTYEQYFGPGTRLTVT.

The V call is TRBV7-2, the J call TRBJ1-1; the D call of TRBD1 rests on TCRdb alone, since no DNA is present to check it. The V gene's germline CDR1 is SGHTA and CDR2 FQGNSA. The CDR3 runs 16 residues. This CDR3 reads CASSLLQGGVGTEAFF.

V and J are TRBV6-2 or TRBV6-3 and TRBJ1-5; TCRdb indicates TRBD1, and absent DNA this call remains unverified. Per germline, CDR1 MNHEY and CDR2 SVGEGT. CDR3 length: 18 residues. This CDR3 reads CASSYPLGTGTPNQPQHF.

The chain recombines TRBV4-1 with TRBJ2-3; as DNA is missing, the TRBD1 call by TCRdb cannot be tested. CDR3 length equals 19 residues. Germline V lookup: CDR1 MGHRA, CDR2 YSYEKL. The CDR3 loop reads CASSQRSFRTGTGTDTQYF.

The chain is built from TRBV5-1 and TRBJ2-7; the D call from TCRdb, TRBD1, cannot be confirmed without DNA. Per the germline V gene, CDR1 is SGHRS and CDR2 is YFSETQ. The CDR3 loop spans 16 amino acids. CDR3 loop: CASSSIPGTGSHEQYF. Full variable domain (rest looked up from reference TRBV5-1 and TRBJ2-7): KAGVTQTPRYLIKTRGQQVTLSCSPISGHRSVSWYQQTPGQGLQFLFEYFSETQRNKGNFPGRFSGRQFSNSRSEMNVSTLELGDSALYLCASSSIPGTGSHEQYFGPGTRLTVT.

This chain connects TRBV7-9 to TRBJ2-1; the D call from TCRdb, TRBD1, cannot be confirmed without DNA. Germline CDR1 reads SEHNR; CDR2 reads FQNEAQ (reference sequence). This CDR3 region has 14 residues. The CDR3: CASSLPGAGNEQFF. Complete variable domain (other parts from reference TRBV7-9 and TRBJ2-1): DTGVSQNPRHKITKRGQNVTFRCDPISEHNRLYWYRQTLGQGPEFLTYFQNEAQLEKSRLLSDRFSAERPKGSFSTLEIQRTEQGDSAMYLCASSLPGAGNEQFFGPGTRLTVL.

V and J are TRBV3-1 and TRBJ2-3; TCRdb returns TRBD2, unconfirmable since there is no DNA. The CDR3 contains 15 residues. Looked up from germline, CDR1 is LGHDT and CDR2 is YNNKEL (reference sequence). The CDR3 sequence: CASSQEGGSTDTQYF.

This chain uses TRBV19 with TRBJ1-2. CDR3 length: 14 residues. Germline-derived CDR1 and CDR2 are LNHDA and SQIVND (reference sequence). The CDR3 spells CASSTANANYGYTF.

V usage is TRBV20-1 and J usage is TRBJ2-7; TCRdb calls TRBD1, which cannot be checked without DNA. This CDR3 has 14 residues. Germline assignment: CDR1 DFQATT and CDR2 SNEGSKA (reference sequence). CDR3 sequence: CSATRDRAPYEQYF.

V gene TRBV4-3 combines with J gene TRBJ1-4; TCRdb names TRBD1, which stays unverified in the absence of DNA. This CDR3 region has 16 residues. Germline CDR1 and CDR2: LGHNA and YSLEER. The CDR3 reads CASSPTGAGVWEKLFF.

J is TRBJ2-1 and V is TRBV7-3; checking the TCRdb D call of TRBD1 is not possible without DNA. The CDR3 runs 13 residues. Germline values: CDR1 SGHTA, CDR2 FQGTGA. The CDR3 loop is CASSLHRNNEQFF.

The V and J genes are TRBV14 and TRBJ1-2. CDR3 length equals 16 residues. From germline, CDR1 is SGHDN and CDR2 FVKESK. CDR3 sequence reads: CASSQGMRRTNYGYTF.

This rearrangement joins TRBV6-5 to TRBJ2-6; as DNA is missing, the TRBD1 call by TCRdb cannot be tested. CDR3 length: 17 residues. Germline-derived CDR1 and CDR2 are MNHEY and SVGAGI. The CDR3 reads CASSYPQQGSVANVLTF.

The gene calls are TRBV12-3 or TRBV12-4 and TRBJ1-2; no DNA is available, so the TRBD1 call from TCRdb remains unchecked. The CDR3 is 13 residues long. The CDR3 region is CASSLLDRTGYTF.

The chain links TRBV7-8 to TRBJ2-1; TCRdb picks TRBD2, but there is no DNA to check that call. Germline lookup yields CDR1 SGHVS and CDR2 FQNEAQ. The CDR3 has 16 amino acids. The CDR3 reads CASTSMGGLADNEQFF.

The gene calls are TRBV3-1 and TRBJ2-2. CDR1 and CDR2 (germline): LGHDT, YNNKEL (reference sequence). CDR3 length equals 15 residues. CDR3: CASSQIRLDTGELFF.

The chain links TRBV6-1 to TRBJ2-3; TCRdb picks TRBD1, but there is no DNA to check that call. Looked up from germline, CDR1 is MNHNS and CDR2 is SASEGT. This CDR3 is 14 amino acids long. The CDR3 sequence: CASINRGGTGTQYF.

CDR3 loop: CASSYSNSEDGPWGMNTEAFF. The chain joins TRBV6-2 or TRBV6-3 to TRBJ1-1. The CDR3 has 21 residues. From germline, CDR1 is MNHEY and CDR2 SVGEGT.